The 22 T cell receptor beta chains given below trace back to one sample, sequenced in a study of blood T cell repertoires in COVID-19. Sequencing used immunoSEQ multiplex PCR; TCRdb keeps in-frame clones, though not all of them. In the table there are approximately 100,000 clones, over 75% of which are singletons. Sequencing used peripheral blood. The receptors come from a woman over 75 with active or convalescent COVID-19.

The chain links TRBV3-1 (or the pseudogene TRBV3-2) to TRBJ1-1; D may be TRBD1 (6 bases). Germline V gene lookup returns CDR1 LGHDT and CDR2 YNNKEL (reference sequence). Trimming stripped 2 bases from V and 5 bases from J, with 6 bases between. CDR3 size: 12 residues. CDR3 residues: CASSQRGTEAFF. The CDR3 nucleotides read TGTGCCAGCAGCCAAAGGGGGACTGAAGCTTTCTTT.

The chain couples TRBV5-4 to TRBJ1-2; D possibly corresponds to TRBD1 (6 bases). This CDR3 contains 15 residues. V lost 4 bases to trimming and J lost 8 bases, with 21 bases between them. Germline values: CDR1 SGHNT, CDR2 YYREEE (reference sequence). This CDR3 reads CASSLETRGGRGYTF. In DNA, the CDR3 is TGTGCCAGCAGCCTCGAGACAAGGGGGGGTCGGGGCTACACCTTC.

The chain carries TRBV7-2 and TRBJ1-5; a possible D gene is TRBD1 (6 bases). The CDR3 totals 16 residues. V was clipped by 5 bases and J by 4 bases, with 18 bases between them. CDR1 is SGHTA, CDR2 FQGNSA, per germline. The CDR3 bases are TGTGCCAGCAGCGACCAAACCGGGACATGGAATCAGCCCCAGCATTTT. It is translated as CASSDQTGTWNQPQHF.

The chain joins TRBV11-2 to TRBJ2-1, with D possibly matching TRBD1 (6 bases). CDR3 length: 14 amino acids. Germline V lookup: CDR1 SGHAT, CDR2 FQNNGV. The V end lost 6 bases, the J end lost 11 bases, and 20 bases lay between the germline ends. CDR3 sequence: CASRRQAPTGQQFF. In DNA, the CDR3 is TGTGCCAGCAGGAGACAGGCCCCGACCGGCCAGCAGTTCTTC.

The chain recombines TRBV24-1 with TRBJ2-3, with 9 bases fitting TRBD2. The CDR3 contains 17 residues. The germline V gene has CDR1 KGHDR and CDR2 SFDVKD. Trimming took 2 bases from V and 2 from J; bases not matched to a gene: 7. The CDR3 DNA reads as TGTGCCACCAGTGATTCAGTAGCGGGGGCCCACACAGATACGCAGTATTTT. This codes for CATSDSVAGAHTDTQYF.

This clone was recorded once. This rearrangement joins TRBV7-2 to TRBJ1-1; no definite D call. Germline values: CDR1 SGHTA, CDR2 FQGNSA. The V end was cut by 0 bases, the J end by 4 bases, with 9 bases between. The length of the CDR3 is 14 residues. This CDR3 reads CASSLAWEATEAFF. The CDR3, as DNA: TGTGCCAGCAGCTTAGCCTGGGAGGCCACTGAAGCTTTCTTT.

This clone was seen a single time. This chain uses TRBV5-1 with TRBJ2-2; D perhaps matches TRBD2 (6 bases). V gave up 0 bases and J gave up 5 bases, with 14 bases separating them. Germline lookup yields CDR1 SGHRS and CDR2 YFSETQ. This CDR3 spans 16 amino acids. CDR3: CASSLAGGAGTGELFF. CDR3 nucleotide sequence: TGCGCCAGCAGCTTGGCCGGAGGGGCCGGTACCGGGGAGCTGTTTTTT.

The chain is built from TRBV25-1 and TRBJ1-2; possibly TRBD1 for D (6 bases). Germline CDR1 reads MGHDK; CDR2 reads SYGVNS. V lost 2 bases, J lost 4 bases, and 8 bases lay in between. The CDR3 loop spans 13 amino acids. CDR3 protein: CASSEQDSYGYTF. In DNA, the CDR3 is TGTGCCAGCAGTGAACAGGACAGCTATGGCTACACCTTC.

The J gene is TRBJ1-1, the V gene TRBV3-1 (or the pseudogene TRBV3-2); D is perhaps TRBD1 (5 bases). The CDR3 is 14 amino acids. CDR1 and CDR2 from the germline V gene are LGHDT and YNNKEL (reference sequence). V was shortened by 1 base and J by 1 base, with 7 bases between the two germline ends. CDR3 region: CASSQGQRNTEAFF. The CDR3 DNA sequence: TGTGCCAGCAGCCAAGGACAGCGGAACACTGAAGCTTTCTTT.

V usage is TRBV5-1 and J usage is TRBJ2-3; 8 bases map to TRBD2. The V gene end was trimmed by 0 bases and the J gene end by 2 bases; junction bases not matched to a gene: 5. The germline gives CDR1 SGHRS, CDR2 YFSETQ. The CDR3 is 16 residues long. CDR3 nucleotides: TGCGCCAGCAGCTTGGGTAGCGGGGCACACACAGATACGCAGTATTTT. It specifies CASSLGSGAHTDTQYF.

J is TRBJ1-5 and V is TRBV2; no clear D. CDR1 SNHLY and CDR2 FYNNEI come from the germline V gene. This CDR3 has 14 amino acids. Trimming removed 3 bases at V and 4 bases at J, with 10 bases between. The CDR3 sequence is CASSDRTGNQPQHF. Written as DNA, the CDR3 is TGTGCCAGCAGTGATCGGACGGGGAATCAGCCCCAGCATTTT.

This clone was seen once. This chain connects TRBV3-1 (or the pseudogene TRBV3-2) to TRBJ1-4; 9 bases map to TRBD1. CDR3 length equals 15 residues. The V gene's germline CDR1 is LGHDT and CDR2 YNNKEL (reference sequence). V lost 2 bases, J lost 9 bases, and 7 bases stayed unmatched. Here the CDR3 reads CASSQRGDRDQKLFF. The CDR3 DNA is TGTGCCAGCAGCCAACGGGGGGACAGGGACCAAAAACTGTTTTTT.

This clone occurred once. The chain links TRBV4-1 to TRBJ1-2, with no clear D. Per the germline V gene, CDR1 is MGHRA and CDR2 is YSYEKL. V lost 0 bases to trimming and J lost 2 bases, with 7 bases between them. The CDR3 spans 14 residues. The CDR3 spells CASSQESGNYGYTF. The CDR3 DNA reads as TGCGCCAGCAGCCAAGAGTCGGGAAACTATGGCTACACCTTC.

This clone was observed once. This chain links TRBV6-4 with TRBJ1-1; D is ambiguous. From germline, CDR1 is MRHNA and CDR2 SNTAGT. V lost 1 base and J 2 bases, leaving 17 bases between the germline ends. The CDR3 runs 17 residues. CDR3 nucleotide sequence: TGTGCCAGCAGTGACTTGGAAGGGAGTCGGGGTAACACTGAAGCTTTCTTT. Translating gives CASSDLEGSRGNTEAFF.

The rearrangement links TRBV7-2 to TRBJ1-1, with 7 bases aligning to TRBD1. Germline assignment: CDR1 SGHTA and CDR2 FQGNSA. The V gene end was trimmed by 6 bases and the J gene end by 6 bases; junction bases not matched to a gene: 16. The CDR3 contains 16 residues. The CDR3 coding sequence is TGTGCCAGCAGTCCAGACAGGGAAAGGTTCTATCCTGAAGCTTTCTTT. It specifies CASSPDRERFYPEAFF.

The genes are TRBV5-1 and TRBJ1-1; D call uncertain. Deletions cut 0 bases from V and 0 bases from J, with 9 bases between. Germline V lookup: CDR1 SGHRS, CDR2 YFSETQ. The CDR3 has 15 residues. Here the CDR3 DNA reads TGCGCCAGCAGCTTGGAAAAATCGGTGAACACTGAAGCTTTCTTT. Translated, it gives CASSLEKSVNTEAFF.

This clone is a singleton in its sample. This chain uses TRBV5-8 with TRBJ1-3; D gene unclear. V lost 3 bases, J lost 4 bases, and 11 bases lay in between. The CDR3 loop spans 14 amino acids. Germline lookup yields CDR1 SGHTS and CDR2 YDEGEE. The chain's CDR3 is CASSSELRGNTIYF. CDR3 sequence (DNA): TGTGCCAGCAGCTCGGAACTGCGGGGAAACACCATATATTTT.

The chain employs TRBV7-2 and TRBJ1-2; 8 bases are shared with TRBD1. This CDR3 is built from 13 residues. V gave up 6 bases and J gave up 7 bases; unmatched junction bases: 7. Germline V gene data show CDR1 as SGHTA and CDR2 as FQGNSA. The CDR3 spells CASSSDRVSGYTF. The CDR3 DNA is TGTGCCAGCAGTTCGGACAGGGTCAGTGGCTACACCTTC.

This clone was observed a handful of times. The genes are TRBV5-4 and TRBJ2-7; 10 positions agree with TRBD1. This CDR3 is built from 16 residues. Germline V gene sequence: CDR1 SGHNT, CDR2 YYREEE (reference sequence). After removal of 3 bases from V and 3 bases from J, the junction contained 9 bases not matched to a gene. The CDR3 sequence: CASSSSRDRGIYEQYF. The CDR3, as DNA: TGTGCCAGCAGCTCCTCTCGGGACAGGGGCATCTACGAGCAGTACTTC.

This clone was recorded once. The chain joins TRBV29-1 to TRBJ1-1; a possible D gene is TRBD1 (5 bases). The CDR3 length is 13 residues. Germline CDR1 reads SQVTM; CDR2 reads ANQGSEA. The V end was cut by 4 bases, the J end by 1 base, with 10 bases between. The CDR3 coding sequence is TGCAGCGTTGGCAAGGGGTCGAACACTGAAGCTTTCTTT. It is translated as CSVGKGSNTEAFF.

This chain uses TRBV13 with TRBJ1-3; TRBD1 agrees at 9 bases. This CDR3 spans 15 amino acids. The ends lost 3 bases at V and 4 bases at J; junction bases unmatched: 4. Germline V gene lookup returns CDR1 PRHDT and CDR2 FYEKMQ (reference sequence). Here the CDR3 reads CASSLGQGRGNTIYF. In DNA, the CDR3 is TGTGCCAGCAGCTTGGGACAGGGAAGAGGAAACACCATATATTTT. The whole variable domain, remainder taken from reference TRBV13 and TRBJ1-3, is AAGVIQSPRHLIKEKRETATLKCYPIPRHDTVYWYQQGPGQDPQFLISFYEKMQSDKGSIPDRFSAQQFSDYHSELNMSSLELGDSALYFCASSLGQGRGNTIYFGEGSWLTVV.

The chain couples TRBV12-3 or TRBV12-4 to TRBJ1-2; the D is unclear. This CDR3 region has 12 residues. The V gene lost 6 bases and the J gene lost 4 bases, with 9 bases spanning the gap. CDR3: CASSPGLYGYTF. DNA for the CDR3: TGTGCCAGCAGCCCAGGCCTCTATGGCTACACCTTC.